The sequence of this T cell receptor (beta chain) was determined in a study of T cells in Graves' hyperthyroidism and ophthalmopathy (dated by TCRdb to the late 2010s). Background for the entire study: Peripheral blood was collected at initial diagnosis, before any treatment. A discovery cohort of about 95 patients, approximately 45 with Graves' ophthalmopathy and about 58 with stable Graves' hyperthyroidism, was used to find distinguishing TCR V-J signatures. An independent validation cohort of 18 to 20 hyperthyroidism patients and about 16 patients who later progressed to ophthalmopathy tested prospective prediction of ophthalmopathy. The approximately 100 discovery patients were randomly split 7:3 into training and test sets. The study also compared thyroid tissue and blood T-cell repertoires from 5 to 7 Graves' hyperthyroidism patients. After sampling, hyperthyroidism patients received methimazole starting at 30 mg daily, and ophthalmopathy patients received high-dose intravenous methylprednisolone. The paper reports TCR Vbeta CDR3 sequencing of 135 peripheral blood samples: fewer than 50 ophthalmopathy, roughly 80 hyperthyroidism and approximately 17 progressor patients. The paper's findings and limits, for the study overall: A 13 V-J signature model separated ophthalmopathy from stable hyperthyroidism, with approximately 87% sensitivity and approximately 81% specificity in cross-validation and 80%/75% in testing. In validation, the model predicted progression to ophthalmopathy with over 65% sensitivity and about 73% specificity, a median of around six months before onset. Sample size was not statistically predetermined, and investigators were not blinded to group allocation. Most expanded thyroid clonotypes (frequency above 0.001) were also found in blood, which suggests that blood repertoires may mirror thyroid immune responses.

In this sample, this clonotype turned up many times. Its specific antigen is unknown. The input lacks base qualities; no much larger clone sits a single base away. From the cysteine up to the phenylalanine, the CDR3 has a length of 15 residues. CDR3 DNA only is kept here, 45 bases in frame from base 1. The germline V gene yields SGHRS for CDR1 and YFSETQ for CDR2. The V and J ends are trimmed by 0 bases and 4 bases, leaving 13 bases between them. Amplification of TCR beta CDR3 regions was carried out from RNA transcripts. For the first round of RT-PCR on the TCR CDR3, the HTBI primer set was used together with the Qiagen OneStep RT-PCR kit. The libraries were constructed in a second round of multiplex PCR and then size-selected and purified. Libraries were sequenced paired-end with 100 bp reads on an Illumina HiSeq2000. As for the original processing: SOAPnuke was used to process the raw data, removing reads that contained adapters or uncalled bases, had a mean Phred below 15, or lacked an exact match to the constant primer or identifier. High-quality paired reads were merged with COPE v1.2.5, and unique nucleotide sequences were defined as clonotypes. Clonotypes were aligned to IMGT TRBV, TRBD and TRBJ reference segments using MiTCR v1.1. Analysis was restricted to V-J combinations with a frequency above 0.0001, which covered 99.2% of repertoires. A TCS score was defined as the ratio of F50 (clonal expansion) to E x V (chaos), with BLOSUM62-based TCRdist applied between CDR3 peptides within each V-J. Welch's t-statistics and random forest reduced fewer than 550 V-J features to 10 to 15, which were used in a naive Bayes classifier (R e1071). In-frame beta chains were kept once TCRdb had trimmed the public reads at Q25 with fastp and called clones with MiXCR. Entries are consolidated by CDR3 protein sequence, retaining the most common genes and DNA. These V and J calls rely on TCRdb rather than the paper's analysis. The sample contains around 580,000 distinct CDR3 sequences, 16% of them found a single time. The ten largest clones take up approximately 20% of the sample.

Graves' hyperthyroidism was defined as stable when no progression to ophthalmopathy occurred over 18 months of follow-up. Hyperthyroidism patients were aged 18 to 65 years and newly diagnosed, with disease duration of less than 2 months. The study excluded patients with uncontrolled infections, other autoimmune diseases, pregnancy or lactation. Diagnoses relied on clinical symptoms, serum thyroxine and TRAb, thyroid ultrasound and orbital computed tomography. PBMCs were separated from 10 ml of fresh peripheral blood using Ficoll-Paque density gradient centrifugation. Total RNA was extracted using Trizol reagent, and RNA quality was assessed on an Agilent 2100 Bioanalyzer.

In this chain, TRBV5-1 is recombined with TRBJ1-1; too little of a D gene remains to name it. The source of this sequence is a young woman with Graves' hyperthyroidism. Sequences were obtained from blood. The CDR3 loop reads CASSLAGLLGTEAFF. The sequenced DNA is TGCGCCAGCAGCTTGGCCGGCCTGTTGGGCACTGAAGCTTTCTTT.